These 15 T cell receptor beta chains came from one sample sequenced in a study of shared clonotypes between healthy human individuals. Generated by immunoSEQ multiplex PCR, the TCRdb table keeps only in-frame clones and is missing some. In the table there are a few million clones, more than 90% of which are singletons. The sample taken for sequencing was naive CD4+ T cells sorted from blood. Subset defined: CD45RA+ positively selected. The source is a man aged 18 to 29 in good health.

The V call is TRBV9, the J call TRBJ2-6, with D hard to call. Germline V gene sequence: CDR1 SGDLS, CDR2 YYNGEE. Trimming shortened V by 1 base and J by 2 bases, and 16 bases separated the two germline ends. The CDR3 totals 18 residues. CDR3 protein: CASSVRSFITPGANVLTF. CDR3 DNA sequence: TGTGCCAGCAGCGTACGGAGCTTTATTACTCCTGGGGCCAACGTCCTGACTTTC.

About this clone itself: Other nucleotide sequences from this sample produce the same CDR3. This chain uses TRBV11-3 with TRBJ2-3; D is uncertain. V was shortened by 2 bases and J by 0 bases, with 6 bases between the two germline ends. In germline, CDR1 is SGHNT, CDR2 YENEEA. The CDR3 consists of 14 residues. The CDR3, as DNA: TGTGCCAGCAGCTTAACCAGGAGCACAGATACGCAGTATTTT. Its translation is CASSLTRSTDTQYF.

The chain joins TRBV7-6 to TRBJ2-1; 10 bases line up with TRBD2. This CDR3 is built from 17 residues. From germline, CDR1 is SGHVS and CDR2 FNYEAQ. V dropped 5 bases and J dropped 6; count of bases not matched to a gene: 13. CDR3 nucleotide sequence: TGTGCCAGCAGCGGAGGGATAGCGGGAGGAACCCCCAATGAGCAGTTCTTC. Protein sequence: CASSGGIAGGTPNEQFF.

This chain joins TRBV5-1 and TRBJ1-5; a weak D match, TRBD1 (5 bases). The germline V gene encodes CDR1 SGHRS and CDR2 YFSETQ. Trimming took off 1 base at V and 7 bases at J, with 12 bases between the two ends. This CDR3 has 14 amino acids. This CDR3 reads CASSLWGDRQPQHF. The DNA for the CDR3 is TGCGCCAGCAGCTTGTGGGGGGACCGGCAGCCCCAGCATTTT.

This rearrangement joins TRBV14 to TRBJ1-5; the match to TRBD1 covers 8 bases. The V segment lost 4 bases and the J segment 10 bases; nucleotides outside the gene matches: 6. This CDR3 has 13 residues. In germline, CDR1 is SGHDN, CDR2 FVKESK. The CDR3 loop is CASSPADRGPQHF. DNA of the CDR3: TGTGCCAGCAGCCCGGCCGACAGGGGCCCCCAGCATTTT.

The chain uses TRBV19 and TRBJ2-3, with TRBD1 identical over 8 bases. The CDR3 runs to 13 residues. Trimming took 10 bases from V and 5 from J; bases not matched to a gene: 8. Germline V gene lookup returns CDR1 LNHDA and CDR2 SQIVND (reference sequence). The DNA for the CDR3 is TGTGCCACGCCAGGGGGCGCGCTAGATACGCAGTATTTT. It is translated as CATPGGALDTQYF.

A single count supports this clone. The chain joins TRBV28 to TRBJ1-1, with D maybe TRBD1 (6 bases). CDR1 MDHEN and CDR2 SYDVKM come from the germline V gene. This CDR3 has 15 amino acids. Trimming pared 8 bases from V and 0 bases from J, leaving 16 bases between. The DNA of the CDR3 is TGTGCCAGCGCAAAAGGGGGGCGGTTGAACACTGAAGCTTTCTTT. It yields the protein CASAKGGRLNTEAFF.

A remark on this clone: The same CDR3 arises from other DNA sequences in this sample as well. The chain has TRBV6-6 and TRBJ2-7; TRBD1 might be the D (5 bases). With 4 bases removed from V and 3 bases from J, the gap between germline ends came to 10 bases. The CDR3 loop spans 13 amino acids. Germline V lookup: CDR1 MNHNY, CDR2 SVGAGI (reference sequence). This CDR3 reads CASSLGQSYEQYF. The CDR3 nucleotides are TGTGCCAGCAGTTTAGGACAAAGCTACGAGCAGTACTTC.

The chain carries TRBV28 and TRBJ1-6, with 8 nucleotides matching TRBD1. The CDR3 length is 16 residues. Trimming took 5 bases from V and 9 from J; bases not matched to a gene: 12. CDR1 is MDHEN and CDR2 is SYDVKM in the germline V gene. This chain's CDR3 is CASSPPRGQDTSPLHF. The CDR3 DNA reads TGTGCCAGCAGTCCGCCACGGGGACAGGATACTTCACCCCTCCACTTT.

The genes are TRBV6-6 and TRBJ1-3, with TRBD1 identical over 7 bases. The germline gives CDR1 MNHNY, CDR2 SVGAGI (reference sequence). The CDR3 is made up of 15 amino acids. The V segment lost 6 bases and the J segment 1 base; nucleotides outside the gene matches: 6. CDR3 sequence (DNA): TGTGCCAGCAGACTTACAGGGGTTTCTGGAAACACCATATATTTT. This sequence encodes CASRLTGVSGNTIYF.

This chain uses TRBV27 with TRBJ1-1; 9 bases match TRBD1. With V trimmed by 6 bases and J by 0 bases, 14 bases remained unmatched. This CDR3 has 18 residues. Germline V gene sequence: CDR1 MNHEY, CDR2 SMNVEV (reference sequence). The CDR3 region is CASSRKVDRGFMNTEAFF. CDR3 bases: TGTGCCAGCAGCCGAAAAGTGGACAGGGGATTTATGAACACTGAAGCTTTCTTT.

The V gene is TRBV4-1, the J gene TRBJ2-2, with D uncertain. CDR3 size: 13 residues. Trimming shortened V by 0 bases and J by 7 bases, and 6 bases separated the two germline ends. The V gene's germline CDR1 is MGHRA and CDR2 YSYEKL. This chain's CDR3 is CASSQDLHGELFF. The CDR3 DNA is TGCGCCAGCAGCCAAGACCTTCACGGGGAGCTGTTTTTT.

V and J are TRBV2 and TRBJ2-7; the D call may be TRBD1 or TRBD2 (5 bases each). The CDR3 spans 12 residues. From germline, CDR1 is SNHLY and CDR2 FYNNEI. CDR3 in DNA: TGTGGGGGGAAGGCAGCGGCCTACGAGCAGTACTTC. It is translated as CGGKAAAYEQYF.

The chain combines TRBV18 with TRBJ2-3; possible D gene TRBD2, 6 bases. Trimming stripped 3 bases from V and 5 bases from J, with 15 bases between. CDR1 is KGHSH and CDR2 is LQKENI in the germline V gene. The CDR3 is 15 residues long. CDR3 in amino acids: CASSPNGGEGDTQYF. The CDR3 nucleotides read TGTGCCAGCTCACCGAACGGGGGTGAAGGAGATACGCAGTATTTT.

The chain is built from TRBV6-1 and TRBJ2-7, with TRBD2 as a possible D gene (6 bases). The CDR3 extends over 14 amino acids. Germline values: CDR1 MNHNS, CDR2 SASEGT. V gave up 2 bases and J gave up 2 bases, with 10 bases separating them. The CDR3 nucleotides read TGTGCCAGCAGTGAACCGGGACTGGCCTACGAGCAGTACTTC. This translates into CASSEPGLAYEQYF.